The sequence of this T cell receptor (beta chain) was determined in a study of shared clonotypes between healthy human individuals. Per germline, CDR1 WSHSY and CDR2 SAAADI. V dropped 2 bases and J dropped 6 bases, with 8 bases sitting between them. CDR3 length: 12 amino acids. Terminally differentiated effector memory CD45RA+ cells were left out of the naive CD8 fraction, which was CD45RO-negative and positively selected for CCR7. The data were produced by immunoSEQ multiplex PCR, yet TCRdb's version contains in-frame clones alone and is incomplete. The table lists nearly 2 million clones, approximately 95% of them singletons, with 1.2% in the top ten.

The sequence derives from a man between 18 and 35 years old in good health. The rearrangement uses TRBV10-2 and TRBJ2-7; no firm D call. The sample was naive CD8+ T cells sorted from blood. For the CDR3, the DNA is TGCGCCAGCAGTGAGGATGTCATCGAGCAGTACTTC. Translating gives CASSEDVIEQYF.